The 20 T cell receptor beta chains in this list originate from one sample, sequenced in a study of cytomegalovirus exposure and HLA in healthy donors. The PCR had 60 Vbeta and 13 Jbeta primers. TCRdb's table, derived via immunoSEQ multiplex PCR, lists solely in-frame clones and lacks some. Of 200,000 to 300,000 clones listed, about 83% are singletons. The material sequenced was PBMCs. The origin of the receptors is a woman aged 40-49 years in good health and CMV-seropositive.

The chain carries TRBV18 and TRBJ1-4; 7 bases fit TRBD1. The germline CDR1 and CDR2 sequences are KGHSH and LQKENI. Trimming cost V 1 base and J 4 bases; bases outside gene matches: 6. The CDR3 length is 16 residues. CDR3 region: CASSPQQGSGNEKLFF. The DNA for the CDR3 is TGTGCCAGCTCACCACAACAGGGGAGCGGTAATGAAAAACTGTTTTTT.

The chain links TRBV28 to TRBJ1-5; perhaps TRBD1 as D (6 bases). The germline V and J ends were trimmed by 5 bases and 0 bases, with 11 bases remaining between them. CDR1 is MDHEN, CDR2 SYDVKM, per germline. The CDR3 is made up of 15 amino acids. For the CDR3, the DNA is TGTGCCAGCAGTAAACAGGGTGATAGCAATCAGCCCCAGCATTTT. Its translation: CASSKQGDSNQPQHF.

The genes are TRBV28 and TRBJ1-2, with 7 bases identical to TRBD1. This CDR3 contains 13 residues. The ends lost 2 bases at V and 8 bases at J; junction bases unmatched: 5. Per the germline V gene, CDR1 is MDHEN and CDR2 is SYDVKM. CDR3 nucleotides: TGTGCCAGCAGTTTACAGGGGGTCAGGGGCTACACCTTC. Translated, it gives CASSLQGVRGYTF.

The chain joins TRBV9 to TRBJ1-3; no definite D call. Germline V gene sequence: CDR1 SGDLS, CDR2 YYNGEE. V lost 0 bases, J lost 0 bases, and 13 bases lay in between. This CDR3 spans 17 amino acids. CDR3 coding DNA: TGTGCCAGCAGCGTAGACCCGACACCGAGCTCTGGAAACACCATATATTTT. Encoded protein: CASSVDPTPSSGNTIYF.

The chain employs TRBV19 and TRBJ2-1; a possible D gene is TRBD2 (7 bases). This CDR3 has 14 residues. Trimming cost V 0 bases and J 8 bases, with 11 bases left between them. The germline V gene has CDR1 LNHDA and CDR2 SQIVND (reference sequence). This CDR3 is CASSIDLGGDEQFF. The CDR3 nucleotides are TGTGCCAGTAGTATAGATCTAGGGGGGGATGAGCAGTTCTTC.

The rearrangement uses TRBV6-5 and TRBJ1-5; D uncertain. Deletions cut 0 bases from V and 2 bases from J, with 8 bases between. The length of the CDR3 is 15 residues. CDR1 and CDR2 from the germline V gene are MNHEY and SVGAGI. The CDR3 loop reads CASSYSSSRNQPQHF. The DNA for the CDR3 is TGTGCCAGCAGTTACTCTAGCAGTCGCAATCAGCCCCAGCATTTT.

V and J are TRBV7-9 and TRBJ1-4; no firm D call. The CDR3 is 13 amino acids. Germline V gene sequence: CDR1 SEHNR, CDR2 FQNEAQ (reference sequence). Trimming removed 6 bases from V and 7 bases from J, with 12 bases in between. Here the CDR3 reads CASRSEGGEKLFF. In DNA form, the CDR3 reads TGTGCCAGCAGGTCGGAGGGTGGTGAAAAACTGTTTTTT.

This chain joins TRBV25-1 and TRBJ2-1, with 9 nucleotides matching TRBD2. CDR1 and CDR2 (germline): MGHDK, SYGVNS. V lost 3 bases and J lost 6; bases outside the gene matches: 3. The CDR3 consists of 14 residues. This CDR3 is CASSDSGRINEQFF. CDR3 bases: TGTGCCAGCAGTGATAGCGGGAGAATCAATGAGCAGTTCTTC.

The V gene is TRBV30, the J gene TRBJ1-1, with no clear D. With 1 base removed from V and 3 bases from J, the gap between germline ends came to 6 bases. This CDR3 has 12 amino acids. Germline V CDR1 and CDR2: GTSNPN, SVGIG (reference sequence). CDR3 in amino acids: CAWSAGYTEAFF. The CDR3 DNA reads as TGTGCCTGGAGTGCGGGGTACACTGAAGCTTTCTTT.

This clone was found once. The chain joins TRBV18 to TRBJ1-1; a weak D match, TRBD1 (5 bases). Germline lookup yields CDR1 KGHSH and CDR2 LQKENI. The CDR3 spans 15 residues. V was pared by 3 bases and J by 1 base, with 12 bases between. As DNA, the CDR3 is TGTGCCAGCTCACCCTTCCAAGGGGAGAACACTGAAGCTTTCTTT. Amino acid sequence: CASSPFQGENTEAFF.

This chain joins TRBV29-1 and TRBJ2-1; possibly TRBD2 for D (5 bases). Germline V CDR1 and CDR2: SQVTM, ANQGSEA. The length of the CDR3 is 13 residues. The ends were cut back, 7 bases at V and 4 bases at J, with 14 bases in the middle. CDR3 residues: CSANGRVYNEQFF. DNA of the CDR3: TGCAGCGCTAACGGGCGGGTATACAATGAGCAGTTCTTC.

This chain connects TRBV28 to TRBJ2-7; D is perhaps TRBD2 (6 bases). CDR1 is MDHEN, CDR2 SYDVKM, per germline. CDR3 length: 13 residues. Trimming stripped 8 bases from V and 4 bases from J, with 15 bases between. The CDR3 loop is CASGSGLPYEQYF. The CDR3 nucleotides are TGTGCCAGCGGGAGCGGACTACCTTACGAGCAGTACTTC. The complete variable domain, with remaining parts taken from reference TRBV28 and TRBJ2-7, reads DVKVTQSSRYLVKRTGEKVFLECVQDMDHENMFWYRQDPGLGLRLIYFSYDVKMKEKGDIPEGYSVSREKKERFSLILESASTNQTSMYLCASGSGLPYEQYFGPGTRLTVT.

The chain joins TRBV2 to TRBJ1-4; 9 nucleotides agree with TRBD1. Germline V gene lookup returns CDR1 SNHLY and CDR2 FYNNEI. The junction had 5 bases not matched to a gene; V was cut back by 6 bases and J by 3 bases. The CDR3 runs 15 residues. In nucleotides, the CDR3 is TGTGCCAGCAGCTCAAGACAGGGGGCTAATGAAAAACTGTTTTTT. Amino acids: CASSSRQGANEKLFF.

Notes on this clone: Other DNA sequences within the sample encode an identical CDR3. The V and J genes are TRBV20-1 and TRBJ2-7; the D gene is possibly TRBD2 (5 bases). The germline V gene encodes CDR1 DFQATT and CDR2 SNEGSKA (reference sequence). This CDR3 comprises 11 residues. Trimming took 5 bases from V and 2 from J, leaving 7 bases between them. CDR3 nucleotide sequence: TGCAGTGCTCCCGGGACCTACGAGCAGTACTTC. This gives the protein CSAPGTYEQYF.

This clone has more than one count but fewer than ten. This chain uses TRBV30 with TRBJ1-2; a possible D gene is TRBD1 (5 bases). The germline V gene has CDR1 GTSNPN and CDR2 SVGIG (reference sequence). The CDR3 spans 11 residues. CDR3 amino acids: CGGPRLGGYTF. CDR3 bases: TGTGGGGGCCCTAGACTGGGTGGCTACACCTTC.

The chain has TRBV10-3 and TRBJ2-7; 11 nucleotides line up with TRBD2. This CDR3 contains 15 residues. Germline CDR1 reads ENHRY; CDR2 reads SYGVKD. V trimming: 8 bases; J trimming: 6 bases; junction bases outside the gene matches: 12. CDR3: CAIQGTSGTIGEQYF. CDR3 bases: TGTGCCATCCAAGGGACTAGCGGTACGATAGGCGAGCAGTACTTC.

This clone occurred a few times. The genes are TRBV5-6 and TRBJ2-7; a weak D match, TRBD2 (5 bases). CDR1 and CDR2 (germline): SGHDT, YYEEEE. This CDR3 comprises 14 residues. Trimming took 1 base from V and 3 from J, leaving 11 bases between them. The CDR3 region is CASSLPLAGYEQYF. CDR3 coding DNA: TGTGCCAGCAGCTTGCCCTTGGCGGGCTACGAGCAGTACTTC.

A word on this clone: Other DNA sequences within the sample encode an identical CDR3. This chain connects TRBV2 to TRBJ2-2, with 10 bases lining up with TRBD2. Germline V gene sequence: CDR1 SNHLY, CDR2 FYNNEI. This CDR3 has 15 residues. J gave up 2 bases and V 6 bases, and 3 bases lay outside the gene matches. The CDR3 region is CASRGTSVNTGELFF. The CDR3 DNA follows: TGTGCCAGCAGAGGGACTAGCGTTAACACCGGGGAGCTGTTTTTT.

The J gene is TRBJ2-3, the V gene TRBV27; the match to TRBD2 covers 13 bases. CDR1 and CDR2 (germline): MNHEY, SMNVEV (reference sequence). V shed 2 bases, J shed 0 bases, and the junction held 8 bases outside the gene matches. This CDR3 is built from 19 residues. Here the CDR3 reads CASSLRGGLAGFSTDTQYF. CDR3 coding DNA: TGTGCCAGCAGTTTAAGAGGGGGACTAGCGGGATTTAGCACAGATACGCAGTATTTT.

The chain carries TRBV29-1 and TRBJ2-3; 7 bases are shared with TRBD1. Trimming took 8 bases from V and 3 from J; bases not matched to a gene: 14. This CDR3 contains 15 residues. Looked up from germline, CDR1 is SQVTM and CDR2 is ANQGSEA. Here the CDR3 reads CSSARVTGVTDTQYF. CDR3 sequence (DNA): TGCAGCTCCGCGAGAGTTACAGGGGTGACAGATACGCAGTATTTT.